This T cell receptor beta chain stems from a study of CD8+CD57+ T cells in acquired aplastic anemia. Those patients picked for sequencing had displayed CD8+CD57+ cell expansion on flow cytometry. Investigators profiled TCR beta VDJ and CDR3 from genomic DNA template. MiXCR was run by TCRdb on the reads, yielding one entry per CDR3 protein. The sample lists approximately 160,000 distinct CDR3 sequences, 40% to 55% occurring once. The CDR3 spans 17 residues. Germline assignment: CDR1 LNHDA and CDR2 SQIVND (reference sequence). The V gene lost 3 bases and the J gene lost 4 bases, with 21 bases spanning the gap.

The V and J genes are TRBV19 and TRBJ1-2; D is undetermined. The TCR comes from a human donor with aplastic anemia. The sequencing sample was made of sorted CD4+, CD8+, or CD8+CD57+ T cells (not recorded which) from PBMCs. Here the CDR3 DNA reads TGTGCCAGTAGTATTCGGGCAAAAGAACAAAGACCCTATGGCTACACCTTC. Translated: CASSIRAKEQRPYGYTF.